This T cell receptor (beta chain) emerged from a study of CD8 T cells in ankylosing spondylitis (dated by TCRdb to 2015 to 2018). Turning to the overall study: The study profiled T cell receptor beta repertoires in healthy donors and ankylosing spondylitis patients to find disease-linked TCR variants. Peripheral blood samples were taken, and synovial fluid was additionally collected from ankylosing spondylitis patients. The full study cohort comprised around 23 ankylosing spondylitis patients and some 110 healthy donors.

CDR1 and CDR2 are drawn from the germline V gene (reference sequence): DFQATT, SNEGSKA. The CDR3 covers 13 residues, taking in both the cysteine and the phenylalanine. The CDR3 DNA has 39 bases and is translated from base 1. V is cut by 6 bases and J by 4 bases, and the space between the germline ends is 13 bases. The data were produced on an Illumina HiSeq 2500. TCR beta libraries were prepared by quantitative 5'-RACE with molecular barcodes. As for the authors' bioinformatics: To identify disease-linked TCR variants, a new computational method was used, one built on a probabilistic model of VDJ rearrangement. TCRdb handled the public reads itself, with Q25 trimming in fastp and clone calling in MiXCR, and kept productive beta chains. One record per CDR3 amino acid sequence lists the most common genes and DNA. TCRdb's processing, not the authors', yielded these V and J calls. This sample is represented by more than 650,000 distinct CDR3 sequences; over 9.5% of them were singletons. The ten top clones hold about 0.49% of the sample.

The sample holds many counts of this clonotype. The specificity of this receptor is unknown. The input lacks base qualities; no much larger clone sits a single base away. The study at large found these results: Significant enrichment of the disease-linked clones was reported in matched synovial fluid samples from ankylosing spondylitis patients. The disease-linked clones showed a CD8+ phenotype and occurred at relatively low frequencies in peripheral blood. Some motif variants were previously reported in synovial fluid and blood of reactive arthritis patients, suggesting common disease-initiation mechanisms. A TCR beta motif of roughly 8 highly homologous amino acid variants appeared characteristic of blood from ankylosing spondylitis patients.

Sequenced: blood, either unsorted or a sorted T cell fraction (not recorded which). The sequence was obtained from a male donor with ankylosing spondylitis. The rearranged chain carries TRBV20-1 and TRBJ2-1, with TRBD1 tentatively as D gene (6 bases match). The CDR3 protein is CSAKARGYNEQFF. The base sequence is TGCAGTGCCAAGGCTAGGGGGTACAATGAGCAGTTCTTC.